Below, 25 T cell receptor beta chains from the same sample are listed, as sequenced in a study of T-cell reconstitution after alpha-beta-depleted transplantation in children. TCRbeta library construction was performed incorporating unique molecular identifiers. Each CDR3 protein is one row after TCRdb ran MiXCR on the PCR reads. The table records around 440,000 distinct CDR3 sequences, about 10% of them present only once. The specimen comprised PBMCs, sampled before TCRalphabeta/CD19-depleted stem cell transplant. Receptors were obtained from a child younger than 10 with inherited bone marrow failure, due to receive a stem cell transplant.

This clonotype was observed at least ten times. The chain has TRBV7-9 and TRBJ2-7; 7 bases match TRBD2. The V gene's germline CDR1 is SEHNR and CDR2 FQNEAQ (reference sequence). Trimming cost V 6 bases and J 2 bases; bases outside gene matches: 7. The CDR3 runs to 14 residues. The CDR3 is CASSLLGRPYEQYF. The CDR3 nucleotides read TGTGCCAGCAGTCTTCTCGGGAGGCCCTACGAGCAGTACTTC.

J is TRBJ2-7 and V is TRBV7-6; D assignment may be TRBD1 or TRBD2 (5 bases each). Germline CDR1 SGHVS, CDR2 FNYEAQ. The CDR3 has 15 residues. V lost 5 bases and J 3 bases, leaving 17 bases between the germline ends. DNA of the CDR3: TGTGCCAGCAGCCCCGCGCCAGGGACGGACTACGAGCAGTACTTC. Translating gives CASSPAPGTDYEQYF.

This clonotype was counted many times. The chain combines TRBV6-1 with TRBJ2-6, with TRBD1 matching over 8 bases. Germline CDR1 is MNHNS and CDR2 is SASEGT. With V trimmed by 6 bases and J by 2 bases, 3 bases remained unmatched. The CDR3 has 15 amino acids. The CDR3 sequence is CASREQGAGANVLTF. CDR3 DNA sequence: TGTGCCAGCAGGGAACAGGGGGCTGGGGCCAACGTCCTGACTTTC.

About this clonotype: Just one base apart from a much larger clone, this may be a read error. The genes are TRBV4-1 and TRBJ2-7; a possible D gene is TRBD2 (6 bases). Germline V gene lookup returns CDR1 MGHRA and CDR2 YSYEKL. This CDR3 contains 15 residues. Trimming took off 4 bases at V and 2 bases at J, with 15 bases between the two ends. CDR3 nucleotide sequence: TGCGCCAGCAGCCCGGGGGAGACCCTTCCCTACGAGCAGTACTTC. Translated: CASSPGETLPYEQYF.

The table lists this clonotype with many counts. CDR3 nucleotide sequence: TGCGCCAGCAGCCAAGGGGACAGGGGGGGCGGAAAACTGTTTTTT. This codes for CASSQGDRGGGKLFF. V and J are TRBV4-1 and TRBJ1-4; 11 bases are shared with TRBD1. The germline V gene has CDR1 MGHRA and CDR2 YSYEKL. The CDR3 is 15 residues long. With 1 base clipped from V and 10 bases from J, the junction kept 5 bases outside the gene matches.

This clonotype has ten or more counts. The chain links TRBV12-3 or TRBV12-4 to TRBJ2-1, with D unresolved. V dropped 2 bases and J dropped 9 bases, with 8 bases sitting between them. This CDR3 contains 12 residues. DNA for the CDR3: TGTGCCAGCAGTTTATCCGCGAGTGAGCAGTTCTTC. Its translation is CASSLSASEQFF.

The chain recombines TRBV3-1 with TRBJ2-1, with D maybe TRBD1 (5 bases). V was cut by 10 bases and J by 4 bases, with 26 bases left in between. Germline-derived CDR1 and CDR2 are LGHDT and YNNKEL (reference sequence). This CDR3 has 17 residues. CDR3 in DNA: TGTGCCACCTGCCAAGAGACCCTAGGGGTCGAATACAATGAGCAGTTCTTC. Translated: CATCQETLGVEYNEQFF.

In its sample, this clonotype was seen a few times. V usage is TRBV7-7 and J usage is TRBJ2-5; possibly TRBD2 for D (6 bases). Trimming took off 5 bases at V and 4 bases at J, with 17 bases between the two ends. This CDR3 is 15 amino acids long. The germline V gene encodes CDR1 SSHAT and CDR2 FNYEAQ (reference sequence). The CDR3 loop reads CASSLGGPAAETQYF. The CDR3 coding sequence is TGTGCCAGCAGCCTCGGGGGACCCGCAGCAGAGACCCAGTACTTC. Complete variable domain (other parts from reference TRBV7-7 and TRBJ2-5): GAGVSQSPRYKVTKRGQDVTLRCDPISSHATLYWYQQALGQGPEFLTYFNYEAQPDKSGLPSDRFSAERPEGSISTLTIQRTEQRDSAMYRCASSLGGPAAETQYFGPGTRLLVL.

There are a few counts of this clonotype. The rearrangement joins TRBV28 to TRBJ2-7; D remains unclear. Germline V CDR1 and CDR2: MDHEN, SYDVKM. V lost 1 base and J lost 5, with 9 bases in between. The CDR3 has 13 residues. CDR3 sequence (DNA): TGTGCCAGCAGTTTATCCGGGTTCGACGAGCAGTACTTC. Translation: CASSLSGFDEQYF.

This clonotype was counted at least ten times. The gene calls are TRBV29-1 and TRBJ2-1, with 7 bases fitting TRBD1. J was trimmed by 6 bases and V by 3 bases; bases with no gene match: 5. Germline CDR1 is SQVTM and CDR2 is ANQGSEA. CDR3 length: 13 residues. The CDR3: CSVDRQGSNEQFF. In DNA, the CDR3 is TGCAGCGTTGATCGACAGGGAAGCAATGAGCAGTTCTTC.

Comments on this clonotype: This may be a read error: a much more frequent sequence differs by one nucleotide. The chain uses TRBV4-3 and TRBJ1-3; D may be TRBD1 (6 bases). V lost 4 bases and J lost 3, with 10 bases in between. Germline values: CDR1 LGHNA, CDR2 YSLEER. The CDR3 length is 14 residues. This chain's CDR3 is CASSPQGHGNTIYF. CDR3 in DNA: TGCGCCAGCAGCCCCCAGGGGCATGGAAACACCATATATTTT.

The table lists this clonotype with many counts. The chain has TRBV20-1 and TRBJ1-1, with D hard to call. Between the trimmed V and J ends, which lost 5 bases and 3 bases, there was a span of 16 bases. This CDR3 has 14 residues. From germline, CDR1 is DFQATT and CDR2 SNEGSKA (reference sequence). CDR3 sequence: CSARLGRGDTEAFF. CDR3 DNA: TGCAGTGCTCGTCTAGGGCGCGGGGACACTGAAGCTTTCTTT.

A word on this clonotype: This may stem from a read error, because a much larger clone lies one nucleotide away. The CDR3 reads CASSSRDLCYNEQFF. The CDR3 DNA follows: TGTGCCAGCAGCTCCCGGGACTTGTGCTACAATGAGCAGTTCTTC. The chain uses TRBV5-6 and TRBJ2-1; tentative D call: TRBD2 (6 bases). Trimming removed 3 bases from V and 3 bases from J, with 13 bases in between. This CDR3 is 15 amino acids long. CDR1 and CDR2 (germline): SGHDT, YYEEEE.

This clonotype was counted ten times or more. The chain employs TRBV4-3 and TRBJ2-1; 12 bases are shared with TRBD1. The CDR3 has 15 amino acids. CDR1 is LGHNA, CDR2 YSLEER, per germline. The junction had 5 bases not matched to a gene; V was cut back by 3 bases and J by 8 bases. CDR3 nucleotide sequence: TGCGCCAGCAGCCAGGGACAGGGGGCCGTCGATGAGCAGTTCTTC. The encoded protein is CASSQGQGAVDEQFF.

This clonotype was recorded many times. V usage is TRBV29-1 and J usage is TRBJ2-7; the match to TRBD1 covers 8 bases. V trimming: 4 bases; J trimming: 4 bases; junction bases outside the gene matches: 6. CDR1 is SQVTM, CDR2 ANQGSEA, per germline. There are 13 residues in the CDR3. CDR3 loop: CSVAGTGLYEQYF. The DNA of the CDR3 is TGCAGCGTTGCCGGGACAGGACTGTACGAGCAGTACTTC.

Details on this clonotype: A much bigger clone sits one base away, suggesting this may be a read error. The rearrangement joins TRBV20-1 to TRBJ2-3, with 9 bases identical to TRBD2. From germline, CDR1 is DFQATT and CDR2 SNEGSKA (reference sequence). V was pared by 4 bases and J by 4 bases, with 6 bases of the junction left unmatched. The CDR3 spans 14 residues. The CDR3 region is CSATGLATSDTQYF. DNA of the CDR3: TGCAGTGCTACTGGACTAGCGACCTCAGATACGCAGTATTTT.

The chain has TRBV29-1 and TRBJ1-2; a possible D gene is TRBD1 (6 bases). Germline V CDR1 and CDR2: SQVTM, ANQGSEA. Trimming left V 7 bases short and J 5 bases short, with 14 bases between. The CDR3 is made up of 12 amino acids. The DNA of the CDR3 is TGCAGCGGCGGACAGCCGATGTATGGCTACACCTTC. Its translation: CSGGQPMYGYTF.

This clonotype was observed many times. The J gene is TRBJ2-5, the V gene TRBV29-1; D tentatively fits TRBD1 or TRBD2 (5 bases each). V dropped 7 bases and J dropped 3 bases, with 9 bases sitting between them. Germline CDR1 is SQVTM and CDR2 is ANQGSEA. The CDR3 length is 11 residues. The CDR3 protein is CSARGEETQYF. The CDR3 DNA is TGCAGCGCGAGGGGCGAAGAGACCCAGTACTTC.

At least ten counts were recorded for this clonotype. This chain links TRBV3-1 with TRBJ2-7; D perhaps matches TRBD2 (5 bases). Trimming cost V 9 bases and J 3 bases, with 15 bases left between them. The CDR3 runs to 13 residues. Germline V gene sequence: CDR1 LGHDT, CDR2 YNNKEL (reference sequence). This chain's CDR3 is CASSVPGGYEQYF. CDR3 nucleotides: TGTGCCAGTTCCGTCCCAGGAGGCTACGAGCAGTACTTC.

This clonotype showed up many times. The chain combines TRBV7-9 with TRBJ1-2; 12 nucleotides align to TRBD1. J was trimmed by 6 bases and V by 5 bases; bases with no gene match: 7. CDR1 SEHNR and CDR2 FQNEAQ come from the germline V gene (reference sequence). CDR3 length equals 15 residues. The CDR3 coding sequence is TGTGCCAGCAGCCTCCGGGACAGGGGGCGAAATGGCTACACCTTC. Protein product: CASSLRDRGRNGYTF.

This clonotype has only a few counts. The rearrangement joins TRBV7-6 to TRBJ2-1; D ambiguous. The CDR3 totals 16 residues. The germline CDR1 and CDR2 sequences are SGHVS and FNYEAQ. V was clipped by 0 bases and J by 4 bases, with 13 bases between them. CDR3 sequence: CASSLAARTMYNEQFF. The CDR3, as DNA: TGTGCCAGCAGCTTAGCGGCAAGGACGATGTACAATGAGCAGTTCTTC.

In this sample, this clonotype turned up a few times. V gene TRBV20-1 combines with J gene TRBJ1-1, with 7 bases identical to TRBD1. V gave up 1 base and J gave up 2 bases; unmatched junction bases: 10. The CDR3 is 16 residues long. Germline V gives CDR1 DFQATT, CDR2 SNEGSKA (reference sequence). CDR3 loop: CSARALDRAVNTEAFF. The CDR3 DNA sequence: TGCAGTGCTAGAGCCCTCGACAGGGCCGTTAACACTGAAGCTTTCTTT.

At least ten counts were recorded for this clonotype. The V gene is TRBV29-1, the J gene TRBJ2-7; 7 bases are a match to TRBD1. This CDR3 spans 13 amino acids. Germline trimming cut 5 bases from V and 4 bases from J; bases unmatched to any gene: 8. Germline V gene lookup returns CDR1 SQVTM and CDR2 ANQGSEA. CDR3 region: CSVLTGREYEQYF. The CDR3 nucleotides are TGCAGCGTTTTGACAGGGCGTGAGTACGAGCAGTACTTC.

This clonotype occurred many times. The rearrangement joins TRBV2 to TRBJ2-3, with 9 bases fitting TRBD2. The CDR3 is 16 residues long. The germline gives CDR1 SNHLY, CDR2 FYNNEI. With V trimmed by 1 base and J by 0 bases, 2 bases remained unmatched. The CDR3 region is CASSEDSGGSTDTQYF. The CDR3 nucleotides read TGTGCCAGCAGTGAAGATAGCGGGGGAAGCACAGATACGCAGTATTTT. Full variable domain (rest looked up from reference TRBV2 and TRBJ2-3): EPEVTQTPSHQVTQMGQEVILRCVPISNHLYFYWYRQILGQKVEFLVSFYNNEISEKSEIFDDQFSVERPDGSNFTLKIRSTKLEDSAMYFCASSEDSGGSTDTQYFGPGTRLTVL.

This clonotype was found many times. The chain joins TRBV20-1 to TRBJ2-1; no definite D call. Between the trimmed V and J ends, which lost 3 bases and 0 bases, there was a span of 9 bases. Germline CDR1 is DFQATT and CDR2 is SNEGSKA (reference sequence). The CDR3 has 14 amino acids. CDR3 protein: CSASELASYNEQFF. DNA of the CDR3: TGCAGTGCTAGTGAGTTGGCCTCCTACAATGAGCAGTTCTTC.